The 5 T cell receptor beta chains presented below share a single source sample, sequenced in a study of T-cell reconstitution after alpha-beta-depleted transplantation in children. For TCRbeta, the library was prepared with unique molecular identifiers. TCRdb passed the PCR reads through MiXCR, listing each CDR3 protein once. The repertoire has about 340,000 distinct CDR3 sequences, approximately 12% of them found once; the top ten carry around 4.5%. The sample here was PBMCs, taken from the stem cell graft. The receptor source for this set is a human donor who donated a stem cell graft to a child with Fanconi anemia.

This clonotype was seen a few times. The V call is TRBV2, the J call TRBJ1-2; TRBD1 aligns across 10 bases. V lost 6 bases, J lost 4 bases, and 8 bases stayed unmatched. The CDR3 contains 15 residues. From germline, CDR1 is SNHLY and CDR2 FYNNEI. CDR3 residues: CASRGGQGEFYGYTF. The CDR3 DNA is TGTGCCAGCAGGGGTGGACAGGGGGAATTCTATGGCTACACCTTC.

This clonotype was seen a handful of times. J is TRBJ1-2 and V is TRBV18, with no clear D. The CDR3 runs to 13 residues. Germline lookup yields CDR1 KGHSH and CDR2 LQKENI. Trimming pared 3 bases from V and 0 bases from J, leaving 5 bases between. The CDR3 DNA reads TGTGCCAGCTCACCGAAGGCTAACTATGGCTACACCTTC. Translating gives CASSPKANYGYTF.

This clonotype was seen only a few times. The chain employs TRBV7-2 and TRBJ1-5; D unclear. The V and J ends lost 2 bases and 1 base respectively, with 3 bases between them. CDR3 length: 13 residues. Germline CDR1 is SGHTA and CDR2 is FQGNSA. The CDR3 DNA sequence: TGTGCCAGCAGCTTAATCAGCAATCAGCCCCAGCATTTT. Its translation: CASSLISNQPQHF.

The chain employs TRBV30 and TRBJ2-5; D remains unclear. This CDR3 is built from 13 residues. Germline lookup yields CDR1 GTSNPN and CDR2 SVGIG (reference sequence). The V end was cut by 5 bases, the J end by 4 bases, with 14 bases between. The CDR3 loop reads CAWGPYGGETQYF. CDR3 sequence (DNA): TGTGCCTGGGGACCGTACGGTGGAGAGACCCAGTACTTC.

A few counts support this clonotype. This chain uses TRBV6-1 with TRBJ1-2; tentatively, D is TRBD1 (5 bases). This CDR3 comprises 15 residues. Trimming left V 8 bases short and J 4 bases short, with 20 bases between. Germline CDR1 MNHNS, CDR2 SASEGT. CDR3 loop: CASLPQGLGGYGYTF. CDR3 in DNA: TGTGCCAGCCTCCCGCAGGGTCTCGGTGGCTATGGCTACACCTTC.